These T cell receptor beta chains were read from a single sample in a study of shared clonotypes between healthy human individuals. The method was immunoSEQ multiplex PCR; TCRdb's version includes in-frame clones alone and lacks a portion of them. The table has roughly 320,000 clones, around 87% seen once. Sample: memory CD8+ T cells sorted from blood. Source of these receptors: a man aged 18 to 30 in good health. CDR3s include the opening cysteine and the closing phenylalanine or tryptophan. The size of a clone is reported for some rows only, either as once, few or many, or as a class for expanded clones.

>-|TRBV6-5
CASSPLRTYEQYF
>few|TRBV30
CAWSVQGIYGYTF
>-|TRBV13
CASRRTGTAELEDYGYTF
>-|TRBV7-9
CASSPRGNTGELFF
>-|TRBV5-4
CASSLGTERYGYTF
>-|TRBV9
CASSPEGTTGELFF
>-|TRBV15
CATSRDGFPLHF
>-|TRBV13
CASSPWDRAGEGEQYF
>-|TRBV29-1
CSARQGPDYEQYF
>-|TRBV27
CASSGTSGGYEQYF
>once|TRBV14
CASSPARTSISEQYF
>-|TRBV28
CASSLWTQTGADYGYTF
>-|TRBV5-4
CASSLDTPYGYTF
>-|TRBV28
CASRITGTTDLQYF
>-|TRBV7-9
CASSPGQGSSEQYF
>-|TRBV6-1
CASSEAVGTGPIQYF
>-|TRBV4-1
CASSQALVAYEQYF
>-|TRBV11-2
CASSFPPTGGDPYEQYF
>-|TRBV6-1
CASSEEEWSTYEQYF
>-|TRBV7-9
CASSLDGSSYEQYF
>once|TRBV13
CASSLEAGGPTDTQYF
>-|TRBV4-1
CASSPGQGLNTEAFF
>-|TRBV25-1
CASSVGLYSYNEQFF
>few|TRBV19
CASSIWIDRVKYF
>-|TRBV5-1
CASSLARRNQETQYF
>-|TRBV11-3
CASSLKAGGPADTQYF
>-|TRBV20-1
CSANYEQYF
>-|TRBV27
CASSLGGMSYEQYF